The sequence of this TCR beta chain was determined in a study of T-cell reconstitution after alpha-beta-depleted transplantation in children. TCRbeta library construction was performed incorporating unique molecular identifiers. From the PCR reads, TCRdb called clonotypes with MiXCR, one entry per CDR3 protein. The table records 240,000 or so distinct CDR3 sequences, 8.2% of them present only once. Note on this clonotype: Its cognate antigen is unknown.

This CDR3 has 15 amino acids. Germline-derived CDR1 and CDR2 are SGHRS and YFSETQ. Trimming pared 1 base from V and 3 bases from J, leaving 14 bases between. Broader study findings: By one year post-transplant, T-cell counts and diversity largely arose from T cells that were newly produced. Alpha-beta T cells about two months after transplant reportedly derived from several hundred expanded graft clones. The origin of high day-60 TCRbeta diversity in some patients lay in surviving recipient T cells and thymic progenitors.

The clonotype was recovered from a male patient aged 10 to 17 who had a stem cell transplant for acute lymphoblastic leukemia, so the T cells may come from the graft donor. The sequencing here drew on PBMCs, mostly from graft donor cells, taken 180 days after TCRalphabeta/CD19-depleted stem cell transplant. The rearrangement uses TRBV5-1 and TRBJ2-7, with D possibly being TRBD2 (5 bases). CDR3 in amino acids: CASSLNLLAGYEQYF. The CDR3 nucleotides are TGCGCCAGCAGCTTGAATCTCCTCGCGGGCTACGAGCAGTACTTC.